The 29 T cell receptor beta chains presented below share a single source sample, sequenced in a study of human T cells and chemical hapten exposure. The time point is: patch test 1, 2 weeks after DPC sensitization. Treatment specified: therapeutic diphenylcyclopropenone sensitization with weekly scalp DPC. TCRdb re-analysed the RACE reads in MiXCR, keeping a single row per CDR3 protein. Seen here are about 70,000 distinct CDR3 sequences, more than 8% observed once, and the top ten hold approximately 3%. The material was whole blood, obtained in connection with sensitization to the hapten diphenylcyclopropenone (DPC). These receptors were obtained from a woman aged 40 to 50 with alopecia areata. Some clones in this sample may be carry-over from other donors' samples.

The V call is TRBV10-3, the J call TRBJ1-6; 7 positions match TRBD1. Germline lookup yields CDR1 ENHRY and CDR2 SYGVKD. This CDR3 contains 13 residues. Germline trimming cut 10 bases from V and 4 bases from J; bases unmatched to any gene: 4. The CDR3 loop reads CATRDSYNSPLHF. The CDR3 bases are TGTGCCACCCGGGACAGTTATAATTCACCCCTCCACTTT.

The table lists this clonotype with a few counts. The gene calls are TRBV4-3 and TRBJ2-1; weak D call: TRBD2 (6 bases). Germline loops: CDR1 LGHNA, CDR2 YSLEER. V was cut by 0 bases and J by 1 base, with 13 bases left in between. The CDR3 consists of 17 residues. CDR3 sequence reads: CASSQDPLRGSYNEQFF. Written as DNA, the CDR3 is TGCGCCAGCAGCCAAGATCCCCTCCGGGGGTCCTACAATGAGCAGTTCTTC.

The CDR3 DNA reads TGTGCCAGCAGTTACTCGATTGAACAACTCACAGATACGCAGTATTTT. It yields the protein CASSYSIEQLTDTQYF. The V call is TRBV6-2 or TRBV6-3, the J call TRBJ2-3; D is uncertain. The CDR3 is made up of 16 amino acids. Germline CDR1 is MNHEY and CDR2 is SVGEGT. V was pared by 0 bases and J by 2 bases, with 12 bases between.

This clonotype was recorded many times. The chain combines TRBV7-9 with TRBJ2-5; 9 nucleotides agree with TRBD2. Germline CDR1 is SEHNR and CDR2 is FQNEAQ (reference sequence). The V segment lost 4 bases and the J segment 13 bases; nucleotides outside the gene matches: 7. The length of the CDR3 is 12 residues. Here the CDR3 DNA reads TGTGCCAGCAGCTCAACCGGGACTAGCCGGTACTTC. Amino acids: CASSSTGTSRYF.

This clonotype was seen many times. This rearrangement joins TRBV6-1 to TRBJ1-1; 8 positions match TRBD1. Germline CDR1 is MNHNS and CDR2 is SASEGT. The CDR3 consists of 15 residues. Unmatched junction bases numbered 6, after V lost 6 bases and J lost 0 bases. CDR3 coding DNA: TGTGCCAGCAGCCTTGGACAGGGAATGAACACTGAAGCTTTCTTT. Translation gives CASSLGQGMNTEAFF.

This clonotype showed up many times. The rearrangement uses TRBV12-3 or TRBV12-4 and TRBJ2-6; no definite D call. Trimming pared 6 bases from V and 4 bases from J, leaving 16 bases between. The CDR3 has 16 residues. The CDR3 region has the DNA TGTGCCAGCAGCCGCCTCCCGGGCCCCGGGGCCAACGTCCTGACTTTC. Encoded protein: CASSRLPGPGANVLTF.

This clonotype was detected many times. J is TRBJ2-3 and V is TRBV12-3 or TRBV12-4; TRBD1 matches 10 bases. This CDR3 has 15 amino acids. V dropped 5 bases and J dropped 3; count of bases not matched to a gene: 5. This CDR3 is CASSTTGGQTDTQYF. The CDR3 bases are TGTGCCAGCAGTACGACAGGGGGCCAAACAGATACGCAGTATTTT.

This clonotype was seen a few times. This chain connects TRBV29-1 to TRBJ2-5, with no clear D. This CDR3 is built from 11 residues. The V gene's germline CDR1 is SQVTM and CDR2 ANQGSEA. The germline V and J ends were trimmed by 4 bases and 3 bases, with 6 bases remaining between them. For the CDR3, the DNA is TGCAGCGTTGGGCAGAAAGAGACCCAGTACTTC. This sequence encodes CSVGQKETQYF.

This clonotype was counted at least ten times. The chain links TRBV11-2 to TRBJ2-7; D call uncertain. Germline-derived CDR1 and CDR2 are SGHAT and FQNNGV. The CDR3 is made up of 12 amino acids. The V end was cut by 5 bases, the J end by 3 bases, with 8 bases between. CDR3 sequence (DNA): TGTGCCAGCAGCGCCGCTGGCTACGAGCAGTACTTC. This codes for CASSAAGYEQYF.

In its sample, this clonotype was seen many times. The V gene is TRBV29-1, the J gene TRBJ1-3; perhaps TRBD1 as D (5 bases). V gave up 6 bases and J gave up 2 bases, with 17 bases separating them. The germline V gene has CDR1 SQVTM and CDR2 ANQGSEA. CDR3 length: 15 residues. CDR3 amino acids: CSVTTQVGAGNTIYF. CDR3 DNA: TGCAGCGTGACCACCCAGGTGGGGGCTGGAAACACCATATATTTT.

The V gene is TRBV6-6, the J gene TRBJ2-6, with D uncertain. Trimming pared 0 bases from V and 4 bases from J, leaving 7 bases between. CDR1 is MNHNY, CDR2 SVGAGI, per germline (reference sequence). This CDR3 contains 15 residues. This chain's CDR3 is CASSYSSAGANVLTF. CDR3 bases: TGTGCCAGCAGTTACTCATCGGCAGGGGCCAACGTCCTGACTTTC.

This clonotype was recorded many times. The gene calls are TRBV10-3 and TRBJ2-3, with D perhaps matching TRBD2 (5 bases). Germline V gene lookup returns CDR1 ENHRY and CDR2 SYGVKD. The V end was cut by 10 bases, the J end by 3 bases, with 11 bases between. The CDR3 is 12 residues long. This CDR3 reads CATTGETDTQYF. The CDR3 DNA is TGTGCCACCACCGGGGAGACAGATACGCAGTATTTT.

The table lists this clonotype with many counts. The chain uses TRBV7-9 and TRBJ1-5; a weak D match, TRBD1 (6 bases). Germline V lookup: CDR1 SEHNR, CDR2 FQNEAQ (reference sequence). The CDR3 spans 13 residues. V was shortened by 5 bases and J by 9 bases, with 14 bases between the two germline ends. CDR3 nucleotides: TGTGCCAGCAGCCTACAGGGTGATGGGCCCCAGCATTTT. As protein: CASSLQGDGPQHF.

The chain uses TRBV18 and TRBJ1-5; unclear D gene. The V end was cut by 3 bases, the J end by 6 bases, with 12 bases between. The CDR3 runs 14 residues. CDR1 KGHSH and CDR2 LQKENI come from the germline V gene. The DNA of the CDR3 is TGTGCCAGCTCACCCGCGGAAGGCGGTCAGCCCCAGCATTTT. It is translated as CASSPAEGGQPQHF.

This clonotype was found a few times. This chain joins TRBV11-2 and TRBJ1-2, with D perhaps matching TRBD1 (6 bases). The CDR3 spans 17 residues. Between the trimmed V and J ends, which lost 2 bases and 5 bases, there was a span of 21 bases. The germline gives CDR1 SGHAT, CDR2 FQNNGV. The CDR3 region has the DNA TGTGCCAGCAGCTTAAGCGCGACAGGCCCCTTCCAATATGGCTACACCTTC. Translation: CASSLSATGPFQYGYTF.

This clonotype was counted many times. V usage is TRBV6-6 and J usage is TRBJ2-5; 10 bases line up with TRBD2. The CDR3 runs 15 residues. Losses at the gene ends were 10 bases for V and 4 bases for J; bases not matched to a gene: 12. The germline V gene has CDR1 MNHNY and CDR2 SVGAGI (reference sequence). CDR3: CAISFLAGEGETQYF. CDR3 nucleotide sequence: TGTGCCATCAGCTTCCTAGCGGGGGAGGGAGAGACCCAGTACTTC.

This clonotype was counted a single time. CDR3 nucleotides: TGTGCCAGCAGCCAAGCAGGGGTAGGCTACACCTTC. Protein product: CASSQAGVGYTF. This rearrangement joins TRBV3-1 to TRBJ1-2; possible D gene TRBD1, 6 bases. CDR3 length equals 12 residues. CDR1 is LGHDT and CDR2 is YNNKEL in the germline V gene (reference sequence). Trimming removed 1 base at V and 8 bases at J, with 8 bases between.

This clonotype was observed at least ten times. The chain links TRBV28 to TRBJ1-1, with D perhaps TRBD1 (6 bases). Germline assignment: CDR1 MDHEN and CDR2 SYDVKM. CDR3 length: 14 amino acids. The V gene lost 5 bases and the J gene lost 3 bases, with 13 bases spanning the gap. CDR3 sequence reads: CASSPPDSYTEAFF. The CDR3 DNA reads TGTGCCAGCAGTCCGCCGGACAGTTACACTGAAGCTTTCTTT.

V is TRBV20-1 and J is TRBJ2-1; a possible D gene is TRBD1 (6 bases). Deletions cut 1 base from V and 0 bases from J, with 13 bases between. The CDR3 is made up of 16 amino acids. The germline V gene has CDR1 DFQATT and CDR2 SNEGSKA (reference sequence). The CDR3 nucleotides read TGCAGTGCTAGAGCCAGACAGGCAATCTCCTACAATGAGCAGTTCTTC. Residues: CSARARQAISYNEQFF.

This clonotype was detected ten times or more. This chain uses TRBV7-9 with TRBJ1-2; TRBD1 might be the D (5 bases). Per germline, CDR1 SEHNR and CDR2 FQNEAQ (reference sequence). This CDR3 comprises 13 residues. V lost 7 bases and J lost 2, with 11 bases in between. CDR3 sequence reads: CASTRDGNYGYTF. The CDR3 DNA reads TGTGCCAGCACCAGGGACGGAAACTATGGCTACACCTTC.

There are many counts of this clonotype. V gene TRBV6-5 combines with J gene TRBJ1-1, with 10 nucleotides matching TRBD1. Germline assignment: CDR1 MNHEY and CDR2 SVGAGI. The V and J ends lost 6 bases and 1 base, in that order; junction bases with no gene match: 2. This CDR3 is 14 amino acids long. The CDR3 nucleotides read TGTGCCAGCAGGGACAGGGGGAGGAACACTGAAGCTTTCTTT. Translating it yields CASRDRGRNTEAFF.

Turning to this clonotype: This may arise from a read error, as a much more abundant clone is one base away. The rearrangement links TRBV7-6 to TRBJ2-5; 11 nucleotides match TRBD2. This CDR3 has 15 amino acids. Germline V gene data show CDR1 as SGHVS and CDR2 as FNYEAQ. CDR3 region: CTSSLETSGATTQYF. In DNA, the CDR3 is TGTACCAGCAGCCTCGAGACTAGCGGGGCCACCACCCAGTACTTC.

This clonotype was seen many times. The genes are TRBV3-1 and TRBJ2-7; the D gene is possibly TRBD2 (5 bases). The germline gives CDR1 LGHDT, CDR2 YNNKEL (reference sequence). Trimming left V 6 bases short and J 3 bases short, with 12 bases between. The CDR3 is made up of 13 amino acids. The CDR3 here is CASSGSLIYEQYF. The DNA of the CDR3 is TGTGCCAGCAGTGGGAGTCTGATCTACGAGCAGTACTTC.

The chain combines TRBV7-2 with TRBJ1-6; D unresolved. Germline-derived CDR1 and CDR2 are SGHTA and FQGNSA. V lost 4 bases, J lost 5 bases, and 3 bases lay in between. The CDR3 sequence is 12 residues long. CDR3 in amino acids: CASSSNNSPLHF. The CDR3 DNA is TGTGCCAGCAGCTCGAATAATTCACCCCTCCACTTT. Full variable domain (remainder filled in from reference TRBV7-2 and TRBJ1-6): GAGVSQSPSNKVTEKGKDVELRCDPISGHTALYWYRQSLGQGLEFLIYFQGNSAPDKSGLPSDRFSAERTGGSVSTLTIQRTQQEDSAVYLCASSSNNSPLHFGNGTRLTVT.

This chain links TRBV5-1 with TRBJ2-7, with D possibly matching TRBD1 (5 bases). CDR3 length equals 15 residues. CDR1 and CDR2 (germline): SGHRS, YFSETQ. With 0 bases removed from V and 0 bases from J, the gap between germline ends came to 10 bases. CDR3 bases: TGCGCCAGCAGCTTGGGGGGCCTACCCTCCTACGAGCAGTACTTC. Protein sequence: CASSLGGLPSYEQYF.

This clonotype was seen repeatedly, ten times or more. The chain employs TRBV29-1 and TRBJ1-2; D not certain. The CDR3 loop spans 11 amino acids. Germline V gene data show CDR1 as SQVTM and CDR2 as ANQGSEA. V lost 7 bases, J lost 6 bases, and 12 bases lay in between. The CDR3 DNA reads TGCAGCGCTATCGGACCCCATGGCTACACCTTC. Translation: CSAIGPHGYTF.

The chain combines TRBV7-3 with TRBJ2-6, with 7 positions matching TRBD1. CDR3 size: 18 residues. Germline V gene lookup returns CDR1 SGHTA and CDR2 FQGTGA. Unmatched junction bases numbered 8, after V lost 3 bases and J lost 0 bases. The CDR3 DNA is TGTGCCAGCAGCTTCGGACAGGACCCCCTCTCTGGGGCCAACGTCCTGACTTTC. Translating it yields CASSFGQDPLSGANVLTF.

The chain employs TRBV4-2 and TRBJ2-7; no reliable D call. This CDR3 has 13 residues. V shed 4 bases and J shed 0 bases, with 7 bases lying between them. The germline V gene has CDR1 LGHNA and CDR2 YNFKEQ. CDR3 nucleotide sequence: TGTGCCAGCAGCCCATCCAACTCCTACGAGCAGTACTTC. It specifies CASSPSNSYEQYF.

This clonotype was found a few times. J is TRBJ1-1 and V is TRBV18, with a weak D call TRBD1 (6 bases). The CDR3 covers 15 residues. The V gene's germline CDR1 is KGHSH and CDR2 LQKENI. The ends were cut back, 1 base at V and 6 bases at J, with 15 bases in the middle. The CDR3 sequence: CASSPRTRQAPEAFF. In nucleotides, the CDR3 is TGTGCCAGCTCACCACGGACCCGACAGGCCCCTGAAGCTTTCTTT.